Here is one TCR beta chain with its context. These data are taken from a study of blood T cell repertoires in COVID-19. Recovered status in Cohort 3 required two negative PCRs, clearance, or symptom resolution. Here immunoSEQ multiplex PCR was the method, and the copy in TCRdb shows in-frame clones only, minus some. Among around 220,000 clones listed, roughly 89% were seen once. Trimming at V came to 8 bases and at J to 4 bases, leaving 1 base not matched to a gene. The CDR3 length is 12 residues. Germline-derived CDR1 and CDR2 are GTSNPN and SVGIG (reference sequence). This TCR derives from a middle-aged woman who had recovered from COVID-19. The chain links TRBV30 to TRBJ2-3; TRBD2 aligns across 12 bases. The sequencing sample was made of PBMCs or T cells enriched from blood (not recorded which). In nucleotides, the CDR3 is TGTGCCCGACTAGCGGGAGCAGATACGCAGTATTTT. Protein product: CARLAGADTQYF.